A few counts support the clone carrying this T cell receptor beta chain. Germline V CDR1 and CDR2: MNHEY, SMNVEV (reference sequence). CDR3 size: 12 residues. Trimming removed 3 bases from V and 5 bases from J, with 2 bases in between. Sequencing used immunoSEQ multiplex PCR; TCRdb keeps in-frame clones, though not all of them. Here the sample spans 100,000 to 150,000 clones, 87% being singletons. This entry is derived from a study of control samples from healthy donors and cancer patients. This TCR came from a man between 60 and 70 years old in good health. The specimen was blood. The chain links TRBV27 to TRBJ1-6; D is ambiguous. The CDR3 here is CASSFHNSPLHF. Written as DNA, the CDR3 is TGTGCCAGCAGTTTCCATAATTCACCCCTCCACTTT.